These T cell receptor beta chains were read from a single sample in a study of shared clonotypes between healthy human individuals. Here immunoSEQ multiplex PCR was the method, and the copy in TCRdb shows in-frame clones only, minus some. The sample includes around 500,000 clones, 70% to 85% of them seen just once. The sequencing sample was made of PBMCs. These receptors were collected from a woman in her forties in good health. Some clones in this sample may be carry-over from other donors' samples. CDR3s leave out the opening cysteine and the closing phenylalanine or tryptophan. The D gene is left open where the match is weak.

.	TRBV15	ATSRESTGWQIQY
.	TRBV7-8	ASSLGGSAGLSYEQY
.	TRBV2	ASSDPGPGSETQY
.	TRBV19	ASSYAGIRDEQF
TRBD1	TRBV5-5	ASSRDRAYEQY
.	TRBV4-1	ASSQERLTVNSSSTTEAF
TRBD1	TRBV18	ASSPLGQGYEQY
.	TRBV5-1	ASRGVADPDTQY
.	TRBV6-5	ASSASWGANTEAF
.	TRBV7-3	ASSSSPTNTGELF
TRBD1	TRBV6-5	ASSWDRGTEAF
.	TRBV7-6	ASSLRHVTGELF
TRBD1	TRBV19	ASNDRGSGYT
.	TRBV7-3	ASSLAAANTGELF
TRBD1	TRBV15	ATSRGQSSYNEQF
.	TRBV5-1	ASSPDGAGFYEQY
.	TRBV2	ASIRELTNEKLF
.	TRBV5-6	ASSLFAAGNTEAF
TRBD1	TRBV27	ASSPRGQGASGYT
.	TRBV5-8	ASSLRAYEQY
.	TRBV7-2	ASSSLGEQF
.	TRBV25-1	ASSESVGGDEKLF
.	TRBV7-9	ASSSRQREILSVGTEAF
TRBD1	TRBV7-2	ASSLGQGQGGGYT
.	TRBV7-8	ASSLVAGNTEAF
.	TRBV25-1	ASRGTNSYEQY
.	TRBV18	ASSPPSGYEQY
.	TRBV21-1	ASYLAGAYNEQF
.	TRBV5-1	ATTDQANTGELF
.	TRBV9	ASSVAFTDTQY
.	TRBV2	ASRIWRDRRSGANVLT
.	TRBV12-2	ASRLWYLKTPQH
TRBD1	TRBV10-1	ASSDWDRGGYEQY
.	TRBV12-2	ASRLHLSGYEQY
.	TRBV7-2	ASSAGLRPDTQY
TRBD1	TRBV11-2	ASSSYRGLNYGYT
.	TRBV23-1	ASSQCGAWYSNQPQH
TRBD1	TRBV7-2	ASSLQGQNEKLF
.	TRBV7-6	ASSLAPSLNEKLF
.	TRBV10-3	AISDQGNEQY
.	TRBV11-2	ASSFGLSPTSYNEQF
TRBD2	TRBV7-2	ASSFETSGRAYEQY
.	TRBV9	ASSVQGAGNTIY
.	TRBV27	ASVHLQGGNEQF
TRBD2	TRBV18	ASSLGTSGRQF
TRBD1	TRBV18	ASSPPGTGRDEQY
TRBD2	TRBV7-3	ASSLDIAGGPSSYNEQF
.	TRBV5-4	ASSFGIYEQY
TRBD1	TRBV28	ASSSGGPVHNQPQH
TRBD2	TRBV7-2	ASSSGLAADTQY
.	TRBV28	ASSIGRTYEQY
TRBD2	TRBV11-2	ASSLDTAGRVQY